The clone carrying this T cell receptor (beta chain) was recorded once. An end of the junction does not agree with germline; a read error may underlie this. The sample comes from a study of Graves' ophthalmopathy and Graves' hyperthyroidism. The authors amplified TCR beta CDR3 regions, and they did so from RNA transcripts for repertoire sequencing. Second-round multiplex PCR followed a first-round RT-PCR using HTBI primers. TCRdb ran MiXCR on the multiplex PCR reads and lists one entry per CDR3 protein. The sample contains over a million distinct CDR3 sequences, about two fifths of which appear only once. The germline CDR1 and CDR2 sequences are LNHNV and YYDKDF (reference sequence). The CDR3 has 9 amino acids.

This chain links TRBV15 with TRBJ2-7, with D unclear. The sequence was collected from an adult man with Graves' hyperthyroidism. Sequenced input: peripheral blood or thyroid tissue (not recorded which). In nucleotides, the CDR3 is TGCGCCGCTTTGTACGAGCAGTACTTC. It is translated as CAALYEQYF.